The sequence of this T cell receptor beta chain was determined in a study of PD-L1 blockade in urothelial cancer. Study summary: When patients started atezolizumab around 2014, it was given at 1,200 mg intravenously every 3 weeks. Males with bladder-origin urothelial cancer made up about 90% of the roughly 29 patients. Median T cell yield from blood was fewer than 150,000.

Assay: immunoSEQ multiplex PCR; the TCRdb copy retains only in-frame clones and omits some. The sample consists of more than 90,000 clones, about nine tenths of them appearing once. Time point in this sample: pretreatment peripheral blood. The germline V gene encodes CDR1 MNHNY and CDR2 SVGAGI (reference sequence). CDR3 size: 13 residues. The V end lost 5 bases, the J end lost 6 bases, and 13 bases lay between the germline ends. The chain uses TRBV6-6 and TRBJ1-2; D possibly corresponds to TRBD1 (6 bases). This receptor was taken from a man in his 60s with urothelial cancer. The specimen comprised PBMCs, sampled around atezolizumab (anti-PD-L1) treatment. The CDR3 DNA reads TGTGCCAGCAGTGTACAGGGAACGAATGGCTACACCTTC. It encodes CASSVQGTNGYTF.